A selection of T cell receptor beta chains follows, all from one sample in a study of blood T cell repertoires in COVID-19. Sequenced by immunoSEQ multiplex PCR; TCRdb stores in-frame clones only, minus some. The sample contains roughly 100,000 clones, 75% to 85% of which appear only once. The sequencing input was peripheral blood. The receptors stem from a human donor in a cohort sampled during active COVID-19. CDR3s leave out the opening cysteine and the closing phenylalanine or tryptophan. The D gene is left open where the match is weak.

CDR3aa,v_gene,j_gene,d_gene
AISESTGLGYT,TRBV10-3,TRBJ1-2,.
ASSLPERFQF,TRBV28,TRBJ2-1,.
ATLPSGRRTDTQY,TRBV6-5,TRBJ2-3,TRBD2
ASRPSGRGYEQY,TRBV28,TRBJ2-7,TRBD2
ASSTTMGGMAYEQY,TRBV7-2,TRBJ2-7,TRBD2
AWRDFSYEQY,TRBV30,TRBJ2-7,.
ASSVTGITYEQY,TRBV6-6,TRBJ2-7,.
AISGGSGTSGYEQY,TRBV10-3,TRBJ2-7,TRBD2
AISESGPGTDTQY,TRBV10-3,TRBJ2-3,.
ASSPSSGNYGYT,TRBV3-1/TRBV3-2,TRBJ1-2,.
ASSLWRSYEQY,TRBV28,TRBJ2-7,.
ASSLALDGDEQY,TRBV7-9,TRBJ2-7,.
ASSSTGGGGYT,TRBV10-1,TRBJ1-2,TRBD1
ASSQGLGGTEAF,TRBV4-2,TRBJ1-1,.
ASTAENFNEQF,TRBV6-6,TRBJ2-1,.
ASSPSGIRGSQY,TRBV3-1/TRBV3-2,TRBJ2-5,.
ASRGLDSGEQF,TRBV19,TRBJ2-1,.
AISESWSIQETQY,TRBV10-3,TRBJ2-5,.